This T cell receptor (beta chain) appears in the sequencing data of a study of OX40 agonist ivuxolimab in advanced cancers. Study-level information: The dose-escalation cohort was about 87% male, with a mean age of around 60 years, ranging roughly 20 to 90.

Broader study findings: Among expanded peripheral T cells, antigen specificity went undetermined. In the 0.1 to 3.0 mg/kg range, CD4+ and CD8+ blood T cells had expanded clonally by week 6.

TCRdb's copy holds only in-frame clones and misses some; the assay was immunoSEQ multiplex PCR. The sample comprises tens of thousands of clones, roughly 90% of which are singletons, and around a third rests with the top ten. The length of the CDR3 is 14 residues. Trimming removed 0 bases at V and 2 bases at J, with 9 bases between. Germline CDR1 SGDLS, CDR2 YYNGEE. As regards this clone: Its antigen is unknown.

The TCR comes from an adult with an advanced solid tumor such as melanoma, head and neck, liver or kidney cancer. The sequenced sample was CD4+ or CD8+ T cells sorted from blood, obtained in a trial of the OX40 agonist ivuxolimab. J is TRBJ2-7 and V is TRBV9, with D possibly matching TRBD2 (5 bases). The CDR3 is CASSVEDSPYEQYF. CDR3 bases: TGTGCCAGCAGCGTAGAGGACTCACCCTACGAGCAGTACTTC.